A selection of T cell receptor beta chains follows, all from one sample in a study of monozygotic twins with inflammatory bowel disease. TCRdb reprocessed the 5' RACE reads, with one entry per CDR3 protein and no DNA. The sample totals fewer than 550,000 distinct CDR3 sequences; its top ten clones hold 2% to 3%. Sequencing was performed on blood. These receptors were collected from a human donor with ulcerative colitis or Crohn's disease, or a healthy co-twin of an affected twin (not recorded which). Both conserved end residues are part of each CDR3.

v_gene: TRBV29-1; j_gene: TRBJ2-5; CDR3aa: CSVGDGETQYF
v_gene: TRBV5-1; j_gene: TRBJ2-7; CDR3aa: CASSLDSERYEQYF
v_gene: TRBV5-1; j_gene: TRBJ2-2; CDR3aa: CASSLELAGGELFF
v_gene: TRBV6-1; j_gene: TRBJ2-3; CDR3aa: CASSARGSGGRATDTQYF
v_gene: TRBV5-4; j_gene: TRBJ2-3; CDR3aa: CASSRGGGSSTDTQYF
v_gene: TRBV20-1; j_gene: TRBJ1-2; CDR3aa: CSAMPMTGYGYTF
v_gene: TRBV27; j_gene: TRBJ1-4; CDR3aa: CASRAWGGRGEKLFF
v_gene: TRBV3-1; j_gene: TRBJ2-1; CDR3aa: CASAPGSSYNEQFF
v_gene: TRBV18; j_gene: TRBJ2-7; CDR3aa: CASSEVFGEQYF
v_gene: TRBV20-1; j_gene: TRBJ1-5; CDR3aa: CSAREGRGGGNQPQHF
v_gene: TRBV5-1; j_gene: TRBJ2-3; CDR3aa: CASSQPGTDTQYF
v_gene: TRBV6-2/TRBV6-3; j_gene: TRBJ1-4; CDR3aa: CASKRAAATNEKLFF
v_gene: TRBV5-1; j_gene: TRBJ2-1; CDR3aa: CASSPSGGANNEQFF
v_gene: TRBV5-1; j_gene: TRBJ2-5; CDR3aa: CASSARARQETQYF
v_gene: TRBV10-3; j_gene: TRBJ1-6; CDR3aa: CAISESGGNHSPLHF
v_gene: TRBV5-1; j_gene: TRBJ1-1; CDR3aa: CASSLARHTEAFF
v_gene: TRBV2; j_gene: TRBJ1-5; CDR3aa: CASKGQGDNQPQHF
v_gene: TRBV7-2; j_gene: TRBJ1-1; CDR3aa: CASSPQGGWTEAFF
v_gene: TRBV11-2; j_gene: TRBJ2-3; CDR3aa: CASSQPGSSTDTQYF
v_gene: TRBV29-1; j_gene: TRBJ2-2; CDR3aa: CSVVSYTGELFF
v_gene: TRBV20-1; j_gene: TRBJ2-1; CDR3aa: CSARSPGFNEQFF
v_gene: TRBV18; j_gene: TRBJ2-1; CDR3aa: CASSPYPNNEQFF
v_gene: TRBV5-4; j_gene: TRBJ2-1; CDR3aa: CASSLYYMNEQFF
v_gene: TRBV6-1; j_gene: TRBJ2-5; CDR3aa: CASSEIAGGRETQYF
v_gene: TRBV18; j_gene: TRBJ2-4; CDR3aa: CASSDTGQWYF
v_gene: TRBV5-6; j_gene: TRBJ2-1; CDR3aa: CASSLVASGGVTMRQFF
v_gene: TRBV5-1; j_gene: TRBJ2-7; CDR3aa: CASSLALQARGAYEQYF
v_gene: TRBV5-1; j_gene: TRBJ2-2; CDR3aa: CASSLGPNTGTGELFF
v_gene: TRBV7-7; j_gene: TRBJ2-1; CDR3aa: CASSLRLDNEQFF
v_gene: TRBV20-1; j_gene: TRBJ2-5; CDR3aa: CSARDPTETQYF
v_gene: TRBV9; j_gene: TRBJ1-5; CDR3aa: CASSGGGSNSNQPQHF
v_gene: TRBV3-1; j_gene: TRBJ1-1; CDR3aa: CSSSQIGGLTEAFF
v_gene: TRBV3-1; j_gene: TRBJ2-3; CDR3aa: CASSQAGPDTQYF
v_gene: TRBV2; j_gene: TRBJ2-6; CDR3aa: CASSVSSSGANVLTF
v_gene: TRBV29-1; j_gene: TRBJ2-4; CDR3aa: CSVILGLKAKNIQYF
v_gene: TRBV12-3/TRBV12-4; j_gene: TRBJ2-1; CDR3aa: CASSWDSDTYNEQFF
v_gene: TRBV19; j_gene: TRBJ2-2; CDR3aa: CASSMEQGNTGELFF
v_gene: TRBV7-2; j_gene: TRBJ2-5; CDR3aa: CASSLSSAKRETQYF
v_gene: TRBV7-2; j_gene: TRBJ2-1; CDR3aa: CASSIVTGSRNEQFF
v_gene: TRBV5-4; j_gene: TRBJ1-1; CDR3aa: CASTSMTGTRDTEAFF
v_gene: TRBV11-2; j_gene: TRBJ2-2; CDR3aa: CASSHWMDRVGITGELFF
v_gene: TRBV12-3/TRBV12-4; j_gene: TRBJ1-1; CDR3aa: CASSDPGQKEAFF
v_gene: TRBV28; j_gene: TRBJ2-7; CDR3aa: CASSSVGSYEQYF
v_gene: TRBV18; j_gene: TRBJ2-5; CDR3aa: CASSPPGQNGETQYF
v_gene: TRBV6-5; j_gene: TRBJ2-7; CDR3aa: CASSYLPGNEQYF
v_gene: TRBV27; j_gene: TRBJ2-3; CDR3aa: CASSFWDSATDTQYF
v_gene: TRBV2; j_gene: TRBJ2-7; CDR3aa: CASNAGTAYEQYF
v_gene: TRBV20-1; j_gene: TRBJ2-3; CDR3aa: CSARGGSIAGGPTDTQYF
v_gene: TRBV3-1; j_gene: TRBJ2-4; CDR3aa: CASSQEITGVFLNIQYF
v_gene: TRBV20-1; j_gene: TRBJ1-4; CDR3aa: CSALEGAANEKLFF
v_gene: TRBV5-1; j_gene: TRBJ1-1; CDR3aa: CASSAGQGKAFF
v_gene: TRBV7-2; j_gene: TRBJ2-3; CDR3aa: CASSLGPAAQDTQYF
v_gene: TRBV7-2; j_gene: TRBJ2-1; CDR3aa: CASSSGSGTGLINEQFF
v_gene: TRBV20-1; j_gene: TRBJ2-1; CDR3aa: CSASLAGDLREQFF
v_gene: TRBV3-1; j_gene: TRBJ2-1; CDR3aa: CASSHRDPYNEQFF
v_gene: TRBV20-1; j_gene: TRBJ2-7; CDR3aa: CSALTGTYEQYF
v_gene: TRBV7-9; j_gene: TRBJ1-2; CDR3aa: CASSPMGSGYTF
v_gene: TRBV7-2; j_gene: TRBJ1-1; CDR3aa: CASSSIQGLTEAFF
v_gene: TRBV5-1; j_gene: TRBJ1-6; CDR3aa: CASSLDGGSSYNSPLHF